One and the same sample provided the 9 T cell receptor beta chains below, sequenced in a study of cytomegalovirus exposure and HLA in healthy donors. 60 Vbeta and 13 Jbeta primers were used in PCR. The repertoire was sequenced with immunoSEQ multiplex PCR; TCRdb's copy has only in-frame clones and lacks some. In total, the table holds about 130,000 clones. The sample comprised PBMCs. Every receptor here comes from a man in his thirties or forties in good health and CMV-seronegative.

The gene calls are TRBV7-9 and TRBJ1-2, with D perhaps TRBD1 (5 bases). The V gene lost 4 bases and the J gene lost 4 bases, with 19 bases spanning the gap. This CDR3 is built from 16 residues. The germline V gene has CDR1 SEHNR and CDR2 FQNEAQ (reference sequence). CDR3 DNA: TGTGCCAGCAGCTCCGACCTAGGGAAAGGGGCCTATGGCTACACCTTC. Translated: CASSSDLGKGAYGYTF.

Worth noting for this clone: Other DNA sequences within the sample encode an identical CDR3. The CDR3 spells CASSLDRDTYEQYF. CDR3 sequence (DNA): TGTGCCAGCAGCTTAGACAGAGATACCTACGAGCAGTACTTC. The chain couples TRBV7-2 to TRBJ2-7; unclear D gene. The V end lost 1 base, the J end lost 2 bases, and 9 bases lay between the germline ends. CDR1 and CDR2 (germline): SGHTA, FQGNSA. The CDR3 runs to 14 residues.

The chain recombines TRBV10-3 with TRBJ2-1; D may be TRBD2 (7 bases). The CDR3 contains 14 residues. V was shortened by 10 bases and J by 6 bases, with 19 bases between the two germline ends. Germline CDR1 ENHRY, CDR2 SYGVKD. The CDR3 reads CATCPGGFGNEQFF. CDR3 in DNA: TGTGCCACCTGCCCGGGGGGCTTTGGCAATGAGCAGTTCTTC.

The gene calls are TRBV28 and TRBJ2-7, with TRBD1 identical over 9 bases. V lost 2 bases and J lost 4; bases outside the gene matches: 3. The CDR3 covers 14 residues. CDR1 is MDHEN and CDR2 is SYDVKM in the germline V gene. The CDR3 protein is CASSLGQGLYEQYF. CDR3 coding DNA: TGTGCCAGCAGTTTAGGACAGGGGTTATACGAGCAGTACTTC.

This chain links TRBV6-5 with TRBJ1-4, with 11 bases matching TRBD1. The CDR3 contains 15 residues. Per germline, CDR1 MNHEY and CDR2 SVGAGI. Unmatched junction bases numbered 6, after V lost 5 bases and J lost 7 bases. The CDR3 DNA sequence: TGTGCCAGCAGTCCAACCGGGACAGGGGGTGAAAAACTGTTTTTT. This translates into CASSPTGTGGEKLFF.

This chain uses TRBV28 with TRBJ1-5; 7 nucleotides agree with TRBD1. With V trimmed by 3 bases and J by 2 bases, 7 bases remained unmatched. The CDR3 runs 16 residues. Germline loops: CDR1 MDHEN, CDR2 SYDVKM. DNA of the CDR3: TGTGCCAGCAGTTTCCGACAGGGTATGGGCAATCAGCCCCAGCATTTT. It translates to CASSFRQGMGNQPQHF.

The V gene is TRBV2, the J gene TRBJ2-7; 7 bases line up with TRBD2. CDR1 and CDR2 (germline): SNHLY, FYNNEI. J gave up 0 bases and V 10 bases, and 9 bases lay outside the gene matches. The CDR3 spans 14 residues. Here the CDR3 DNA reads TGTGCCACGAAGACTAGCCACCTCTCCTACGAGCAGTACTTC. Its protein is CATKTSHLSYEQYF.

V and J are TRBV5-1 and TRBJ2-2; 11 positions agree with TRBD2. The CDR3 sequence is 16 residues long. J was trimmed by 2 bases and V by 2 bases; bases with no gene match: 2. CDR1 is SGHRS and CDR2 is YFSETQ in the germline V gene. The CDR3 sequence: CASSFLAGGNTGELFF. The DNA of the CDR3 is TGCGCCAGCAGCTTCCTAGCGGGAGGAAACACCGGGGAGCTGTTTTTT.

The genes are TRBV6-1 and TRBJ2-1; 10 nucleotides align to TRBD1. CDR1 is MNHNS, CDR2 SASEGT, per germline. The CDR3 loop spans 15 amino acids. With 7 bases clipped from V and 6 bases from J, the junction kept 9 bases outside the gene matches. In nucleotides, the CDR3 is TGTGCCAGCAACCGACAGGGGGCAATTTCCAATGAGCAGTTCTTC. Amino acids: CASNRQGAISNEQFF.